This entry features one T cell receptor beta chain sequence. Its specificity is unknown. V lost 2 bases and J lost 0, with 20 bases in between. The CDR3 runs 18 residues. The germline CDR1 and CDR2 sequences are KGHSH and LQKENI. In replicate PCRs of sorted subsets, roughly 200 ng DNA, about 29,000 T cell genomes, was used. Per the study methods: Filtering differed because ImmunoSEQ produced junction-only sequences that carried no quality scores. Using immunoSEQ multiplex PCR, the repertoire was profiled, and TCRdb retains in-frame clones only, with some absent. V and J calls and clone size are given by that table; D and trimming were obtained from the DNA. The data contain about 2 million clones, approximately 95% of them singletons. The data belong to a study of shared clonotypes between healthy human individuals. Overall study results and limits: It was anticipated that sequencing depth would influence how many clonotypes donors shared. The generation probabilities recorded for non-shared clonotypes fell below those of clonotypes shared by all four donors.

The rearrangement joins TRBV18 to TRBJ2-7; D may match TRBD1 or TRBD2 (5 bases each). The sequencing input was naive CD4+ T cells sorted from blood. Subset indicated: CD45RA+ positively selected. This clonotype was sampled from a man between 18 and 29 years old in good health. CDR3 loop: CASSPGLGRQGDSYEQYF. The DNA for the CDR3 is TGTGCCAGCTCACCAGGTCTAGGAAGGCAGGGAGACTCCTACGAGCAGTACTTC.